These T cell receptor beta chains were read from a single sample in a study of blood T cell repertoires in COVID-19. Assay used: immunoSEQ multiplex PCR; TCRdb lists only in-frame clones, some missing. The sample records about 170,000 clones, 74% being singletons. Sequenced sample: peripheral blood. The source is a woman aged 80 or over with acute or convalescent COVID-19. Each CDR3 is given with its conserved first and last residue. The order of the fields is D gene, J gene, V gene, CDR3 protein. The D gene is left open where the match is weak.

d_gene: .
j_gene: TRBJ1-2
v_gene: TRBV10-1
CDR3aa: CASSVNRDSGYTF

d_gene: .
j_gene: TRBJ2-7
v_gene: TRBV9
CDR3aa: CASSAGASGEYYEQYF

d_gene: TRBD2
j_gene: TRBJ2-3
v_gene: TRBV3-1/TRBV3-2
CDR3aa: CASSQWTSGRTDTQYF

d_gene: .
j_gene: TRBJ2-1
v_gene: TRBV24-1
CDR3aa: CATSDPAMRAGDEQFF

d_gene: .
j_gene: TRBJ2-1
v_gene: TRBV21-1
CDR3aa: CASSKREVSVISYNEQFF

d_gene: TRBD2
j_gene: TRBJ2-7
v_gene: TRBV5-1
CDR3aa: CASSTTSGSIYEQYF

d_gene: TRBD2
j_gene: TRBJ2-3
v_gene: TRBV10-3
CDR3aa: CAISDGTSGAVTDTQYF

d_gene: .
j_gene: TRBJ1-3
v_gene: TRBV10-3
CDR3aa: CAISANAGNTIYF

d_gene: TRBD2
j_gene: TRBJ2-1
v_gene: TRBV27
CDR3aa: CASSFRGGGEFF

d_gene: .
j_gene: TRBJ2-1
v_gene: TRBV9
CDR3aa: CASSVGGIRTEQFF

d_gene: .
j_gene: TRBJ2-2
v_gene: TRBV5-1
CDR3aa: CASTLQRANTGELFF

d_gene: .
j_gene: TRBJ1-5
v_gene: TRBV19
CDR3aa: CASSSPGQSNQPQHF

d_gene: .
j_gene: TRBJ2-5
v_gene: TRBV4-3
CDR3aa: CASSQDFNGWETQYF

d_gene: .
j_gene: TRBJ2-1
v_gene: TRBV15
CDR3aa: CATSPDSYDNEQFF

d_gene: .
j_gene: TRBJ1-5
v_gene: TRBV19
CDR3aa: CASSIEGRVQPQHF

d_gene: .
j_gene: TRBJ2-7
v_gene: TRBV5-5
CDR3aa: CASSQIYEQYF

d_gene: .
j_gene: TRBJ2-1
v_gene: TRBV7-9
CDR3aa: CASSDDNYNEQFF

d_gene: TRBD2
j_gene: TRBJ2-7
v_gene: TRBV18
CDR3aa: CASSPGTSGYEQYF

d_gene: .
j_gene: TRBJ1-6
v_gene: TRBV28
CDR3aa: CASSLSDITPLHF

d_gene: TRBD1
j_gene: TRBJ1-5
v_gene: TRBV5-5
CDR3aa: CASSVSQGAPQPQHF

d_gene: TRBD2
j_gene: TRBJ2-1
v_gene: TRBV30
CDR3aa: CAWGGTSGDNEQFF

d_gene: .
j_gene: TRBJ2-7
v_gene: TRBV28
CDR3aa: CASTENSGAYEQYF

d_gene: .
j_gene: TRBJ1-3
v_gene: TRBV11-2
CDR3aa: CASSLTGGNMGNTIYF

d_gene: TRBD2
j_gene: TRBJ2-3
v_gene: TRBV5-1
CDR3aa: CASSLLAGGRTDTQYF

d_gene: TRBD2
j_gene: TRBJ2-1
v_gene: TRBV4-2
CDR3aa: CASSRALGLADNEQFF

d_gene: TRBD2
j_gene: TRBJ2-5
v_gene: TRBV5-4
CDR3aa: CASSLASGAGETQYF

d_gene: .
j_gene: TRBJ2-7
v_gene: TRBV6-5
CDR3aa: CASIRDSPGTYEQYF

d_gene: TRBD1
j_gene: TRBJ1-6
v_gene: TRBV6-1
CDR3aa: CASSAPRDRLMNSPLHF

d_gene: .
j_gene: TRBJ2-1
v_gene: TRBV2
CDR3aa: CASIPRSSYNEQFF

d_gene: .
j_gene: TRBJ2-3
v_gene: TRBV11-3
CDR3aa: CASSAGRRDTQYF

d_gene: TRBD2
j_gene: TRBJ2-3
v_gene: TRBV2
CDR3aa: CASSATSGTGTQYF

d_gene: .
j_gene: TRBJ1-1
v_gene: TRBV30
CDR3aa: CAWERQRNTEAFF

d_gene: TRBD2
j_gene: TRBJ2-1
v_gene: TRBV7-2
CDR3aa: CASSARPGLAGGGVNEQFF

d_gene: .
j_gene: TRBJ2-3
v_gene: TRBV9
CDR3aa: CASMSGNTQYF

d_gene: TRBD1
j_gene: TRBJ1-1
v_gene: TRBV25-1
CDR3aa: CASTTGLMNTEAFF

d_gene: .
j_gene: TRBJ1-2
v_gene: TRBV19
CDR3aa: CASNKNDRRDGYTF

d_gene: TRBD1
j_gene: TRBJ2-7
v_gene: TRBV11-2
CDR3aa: CAISQGASREQYF

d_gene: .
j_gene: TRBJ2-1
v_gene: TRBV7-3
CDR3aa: CASSLNPSSYNEQFF

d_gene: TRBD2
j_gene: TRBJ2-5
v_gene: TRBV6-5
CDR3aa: CASSYSLLAGETQYF

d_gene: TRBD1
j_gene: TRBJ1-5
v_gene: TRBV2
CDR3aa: CASSGTDPNQPQHF

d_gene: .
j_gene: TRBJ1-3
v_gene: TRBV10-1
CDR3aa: CASSRDTSSGNTIYF

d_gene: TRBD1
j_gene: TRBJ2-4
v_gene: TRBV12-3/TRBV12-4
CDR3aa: CASSNNRGNIQYF

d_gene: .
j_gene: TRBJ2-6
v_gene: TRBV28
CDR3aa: CASRRHSGANVLTF

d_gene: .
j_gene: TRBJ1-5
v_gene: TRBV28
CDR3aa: CASLRHDGNQPQHF

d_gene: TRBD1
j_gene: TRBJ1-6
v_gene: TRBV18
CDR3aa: CASSPEMLATGGSDNSPLHF

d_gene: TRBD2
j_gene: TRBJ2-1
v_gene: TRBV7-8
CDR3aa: CASSTGLAGVSVVDEQFF

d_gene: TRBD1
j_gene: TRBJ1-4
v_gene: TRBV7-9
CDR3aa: CASSPNRQGSEKLFF

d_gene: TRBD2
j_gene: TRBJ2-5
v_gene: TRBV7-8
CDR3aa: CASSLVGGNQETQYF

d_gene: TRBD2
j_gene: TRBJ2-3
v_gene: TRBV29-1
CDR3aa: CSVYLADSTDTQYF

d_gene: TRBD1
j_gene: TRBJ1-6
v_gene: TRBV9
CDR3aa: CASSVEGQGGSPLHF

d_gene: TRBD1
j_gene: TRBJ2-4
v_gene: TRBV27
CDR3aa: CASGTGTGKNIQYF

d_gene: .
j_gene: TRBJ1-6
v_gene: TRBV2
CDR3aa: CASSERGSPLHF

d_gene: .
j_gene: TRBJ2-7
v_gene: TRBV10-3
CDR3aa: CAISESPRGRSYEQYF

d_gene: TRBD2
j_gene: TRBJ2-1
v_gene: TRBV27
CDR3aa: CASRGLATYNEQFF

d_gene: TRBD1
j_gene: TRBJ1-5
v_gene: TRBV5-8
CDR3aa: CASSRDRGHQPQHF

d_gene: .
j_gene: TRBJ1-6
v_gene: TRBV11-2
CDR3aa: CASSFTGRYSYNSPLHF

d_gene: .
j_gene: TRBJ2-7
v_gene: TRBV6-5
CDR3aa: CASRRGLVTYEQYF

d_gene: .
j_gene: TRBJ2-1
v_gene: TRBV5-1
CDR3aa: CASSLAGHEYNEQFF